This TCR beta chain was identified in a study of response to subunit inactivated influenza vaccine. Overall study results and limits: After each seasonal influenza vaccination, few new T cells are recruited, the authors suggested.

TCRdb used MiXCR to reprocess the RT-PCR reads, holding one entry per CDR3 protein. The sample lists hundreds of thousands of distinct CDR3 sequences; around a sixth were seen once. The J segment lost 1 base and the V segment lost 3 bases, leaving 9 bases of the junction unmatched. The CDR3 extends over 21 amino acids. CDR1 is MNHEY and CDR2 is SVGEGT in the germline V gene. Note on this clonotype: Its antigen remains unidentified.

This chain joins TRBV6-2 or TRBV6-3 and TRBJ2-6; 16 nucleotides agree with TRBD2. Sequences were derived from PBMCs from blood, sampled 11 to 12 days after vaccination. The TCR sequence derives from a man in his fifties or sixties who received an inactivated influenza vaccine. CDR3 bases: TGTGCCAGCAGTTATGGGACTAGCGGGGGGGCAAGCGAGTCTGGGGCCAACGTCCTGACTTTC. The encoded protein is CASSYGTSGGASESGANVLTF.